The 27 T cell receptor beta chains reported below all come from one sample, sequenced in a study of T cells in narcolepsy. Generated by immunoSEQ multiplex PCR, the TCRdb table keeps only in-frame clones and is missing some. The sample contains roughly 35,000 clones, approximately 86% of which appear only once. The sequencing input was CD45RA- memory CD4+ T cells from PBMCs. Receptors originate from a human donor with narcolepsy.

This clone occurred once. The V call is TRBV7-9, the J call TRBJ1-4; D is ambiguous. The CDR3 spans 14 residues. Germline CDR1 is SEHNR and CDR2 is FQNEAQ (reference sequence). V shed 3 bases and J shed 4 bases, with 9 bases lying between them. The CDR3 sequence: CASSFGAINEKLFF. CDR3 in DNA: TGTGCCAGCAGCTTCGGCGCTATTAATGAAAAACTGTTTTTT.

The gene calls are TRBV6-5 and TRBJ1-6, with D uncertain. V lost 4 bases and J lost 7, with 11 bases in between. This CDR3 contains 14 residues. The germline CDR1 and CDR2 sequences are MNHEY and SVGAGI. CDR3 amino acids: CASSLDGHNSPLHF. The CDR3 DNA reads as TGTGCCAGCAGTTTAGACGGCCACAATTCACCCCTCCACTTT.

This clone was detected once. This sequence joins TRBV14 and TRBJ2-5, with TRBD2 matching 8 bases. The trim removed 1 base at V and 2 bases at J, leaving 9 bases unmatched. The CDR3 runs to 17 residues. CDR1 SGHDN and CDR2 FVKESK come from the germline V gene. This CDR3 is CASSQVDQRGPQETQYF. The CDR3 region has the DNA TGTGCCAGCAGCCAAGTAGATCAGCGGGGGCCTCAAGAGACCCAGTACTTC. Full variable domain (rest looked up from reference TRBV14 and TRBJ2-5): EAGVTQFPSHSVIEKGQTVTLRCDPISGHDNLYWYRRVMGKEIKFLLHFVKESKQDESGMPNNRFLAERTGGTYSTLKVQPAELEDSGVYFCASSQVDQRGPQETQYFGPGTRLLVL.

The rearrangement uses TRBV5-1 and TRBJ2-5; unclear D gene. This CDR3 region has 14 residues. The V gene's germline CDR1 is SGHRS and CDR2 YFSETQ. Deletions cut 4 bases from V and 0 bases from J, with 10 bases between. The CDR3 here is CASSPYLYQETQYF. The CDR3 DNA reads TGCGCCAGCAGCCCCTACCTGTACCAAGAGACCCAGTACTTC.

This sequence joins TRBV10-3 and TRBJ1-6, with a tentative D call TRBD1 (6 bases). Between the trimmed V and J ends, which lost 4 bases and 5 bases, there was a span of 12 bases. The length of the CDR3 is 15 residues. Germline-derived CDR1 and CDR2 are ENHRY and SYGVKD. The CDR3 nucleotides are TGTGCCATCAGTGTAGACAGGCGCGATAATTCACCCCTCCACTTT. Translating gives CAISVDRRDNSPLHF.

The chain carries TRBV19 and TRBJ2-2; 8 nucleotides line up with TRBD1. This CDR3 contains 14 residues. In germline, CDR1 is LNHDA, CDR2 SQIVND (reference sequence). V trimming: 5 bases; J trimming: 6 bases; junction bases outside the gene matches: 5. CDR3 sequence (DNA): TGTGCCAGTAGTCTAACCAGGGGGCCCGGGGAGCTGTTTTTT. The encoded protein is CASSLTRGPGELFF.

This clone was counted a few times. As DNA, the CDR3 is TGCGCCAGCAGCTCGAACGGTGGACAGTTCACAGATACGCAGTATTTT. Its protein product is CASSSNGGQFTDTQYF. The chain links TRBV5-1 to TRBJ2-3; D possibly corresponds to TRBD1 (6 bases). This CDR3 comprises 16 residues. Trimming cost V 3 bases and J 2 bases, with 16 bases left between them. CDR1 and CDR2 from the germline V gene are SGHRS and YFSETQ.

This clone was observed a handful of times. The chain employs TRBV11-2 and TRBJ2-6; D remains ambiguous. V was clipped by 5 bases and J by 0 bases, with 5 bases between them. The CDR3 totals 14 residues. CDR1 and CDR2 (germline): SGHAT, FQNNGV. CDR3 amino acids: CASSPISGANVLTF. In nucleotides, the CDR3 is TGTGCCAGCAGCCCTATCTCTGGGGCCAACGTCCTGACTTTC.

The chain joins TRBV10-3 to TRBJ2-3, with TRBD2 matching 12 bases. The germline gives CDR1 ENHRY, CDR2 SYGVKD. The V and J ends lost 0 bases and 4 bases, in that order; junction bases with no gene match: 2. The CDR3 totals 16 residues. CDR3 sequence (DNA): TGTGCCATCAGTGAGTCGGCTAGCGGGAGGGCAGATACGCAGTATTTT. This sequence encodes CAISESASGRADTQYF.

CDR3 loop: CASSPRSLSSYNEQFF. The CDR3 region has the DNA TGTGCCAGCTCACCTCGTAGTTTAAGCTCCTACAATGAGCAGTTCTTC. V usage is TRBV18 and J usage is TRBJ2-1; D not certain. Trimming shortened V by 3 bases and J by 0 bases, and 12 bases separated the two germline ends. The CDR3 extends over 16 amino acids. Germline V gives CDR1 KGHSH, CDR2 LQKENI.

This chain connects TRBV7-2 to TRBJ1-2; D not certain. CDR3 length equals 14 residues. CDR1 SGHTA and CDR2 FQGNSA come from the germline V gene. V dropped 5 bases and J dropped 4 bases, with 14 bases sitting between them. CDR3: CASSVGWGSYGYTF. In DNA, the CDR3 is TGTGCCAGCAGCGTCGGGTGGGGTAGCTATGGCTACACCTTC. Supplemented by reference TRBV7-2 and TRBJ1-2, the full variable domain reads GAGVSQSPSNKVTEKGKDVELRCDPISGHTALYWYRQSLGQGLEFLIYFQGNSAPDKSGLPSDRFSAERTGGSVSTLTIQRTQQEDSAVYLCASSVGWGSYGYTFGSGTRLTVV.

V and J are TRBV29-1 and TRBJ2-3, with TRBD2 as a possible D gene (5 bases). V shed 3 bases and J shed 2 bases, with 6 bases lying between them. This CDR3 region has 12 residues. CDR1 SQVTM and CDR2 ANQGSEA come from the germline V gene. Here the CDR3 DNA reads TGCAGCGTTGATGACTACACAGATACGCAGTATTTT. This encodes CSVDDYTDTQYF.

The chain is built from TRBV5-1 and TRBJ2-7; 11 bases align to TRBD1. After removal of 4 bases from V and 4 bases from J, the junction contained 7 bases not matched to a gene. Germline V gene data show CDR1 as SGHRS and CDR2 as YFSETQ. This CDR3 has 15 residues. CDR3 sequence: CASSTSGTGGYEQYF. CDR3 nucleotide sequence: TGCGCCAGCAGCACCTCCGGGACAGGGGGATACGAGCAGTACTTC.

This chain joins TRBV15 and TRBJ2-1; D might be TRBD1 or TRBD2, each matching 5 bases. With 0 bases removed from V and 5 bases from J, the gap between germline ends came to 8 bases. CDR3 size: 14 residues. The germline V gene encodes CDR1 LNHNV and CDR2 YYDKDF (reference sequence). CDR3 sequence reads: CATSRDGGNNEQFF. The CDR3 DNA reads TGTGCCACCAGCAGAGATGGGGGAAACAATGAGCAGTTCTTC.

The chain carries TRBV6-1 and TRBJ1-4; 9 bases line up with TRBD1. The V segment lost 11 bases and the J segment 3 bases; nucleotides outside the gene matches: 7. This CDR3 spans 14 amino acids. The germline CDR1 and CDR2 sequences are MNHNS and SASEGT. Written as DNA, the CDR3 is TGTGCCGCGACACAGGGGGCGTCTAATGAAAAACTGTTTTTT. This translates into CAATQGASNEKLFF.

This chain uses TRBV27 with TRBJ2-2, with 8 bases matching TRBD2. Germline CDR1 is MNHEY and CDR2 is SMNVEV (reference sequence). The CDR3 consists of 18 residues. The V and J ends lost 5 bases and 3 bases, in that order; junction bases with no gene match: 14. The CDR3 is CASSPSKGRGAYTGELFF. CDR3 coding DNA: TGTGCCAGCAGTCCAAGCAAGGGGCGGGGGGCCTACACCGGGGAGCTGTTTTTT.

The genes are TRBV28 and TRBJ2-1, with 8 bases that match TRBD1. The V gene end was trimmed by 1 base and the J gene end by 9 bases; junction bases not matched to a gene: 8. This CDR3 comprises 15 residues. Germline CDR1 and CDR2: MDHEN and SYDVKM. The CDR3 sequence: CASSLLTGTGGEQFF. The CDR3 region has the DNA TGTGCCAGCAGTTTATTAACCGGGACAGGCGGTGAGCAGTTCTTC.

The chain recombines TRBV29-1 with TRBJ2-7; TRBD2 matches at 10 bases. There are 14 residues in the CDR3. CDR1 and CDR2 from the germline V gene are SQVTM and ANQGSEA. The V gene end was trimmed by 1 base and the J gene end by 5 bases; junction bases not matched to a gene: 5. CDR3 in DNA: TGCAGCGTTGAAGGGAAGCGGGGGGGCAACGAGCAGTACTTC. Its protein is CSVEGKRGGNEQYF.

This clone was recorded once. The chain links TRBV2 to TRBJ2-7; D unresolved. V was pared by 2 bases and J by 5 bases, with 16 bases between. CDR1 and CDR2 from the germline V gene are SNHLY and FYNNEI. The CDR3 extends over 15 amino acids. CDR3 nucleotides: TGTGCCAGCAGTGAAAGGGCAGGACCAACCCACGAGCAGTACTTC. It encodes CASSERAGPTHEQYF.

This sequence joins TRBV30 and TRBJ1-3; D possibly corresponds to TRBD1 (5 bases). The CDR3 covers 15 residues. The germline V gene has CDR1 GTSNPN and CDR2 SVGIG (reference sequence). The V gene lost 4 bases and the J gene lost 4 bases, with 17 bases spanning the gap. CDR3: CAWTRTHRFGNTIYF. CDR3 nucleotides: TGTGCCTGGACCCGGACGCACAGGTTCGGAAACACCATATATTTT.

The genes are TRBV21-1 and TRBJ1-2; the table's D gene call, TRBD1, was not cross checked with the DNA. TRBV21-1 is listed as a pseudogene. This CDR3 has 15 amino acids. The CDR3 reads CASLDRGLYNYGYTF. The CDR3 DNA sequence: TGTGCCAGCCTGGACAGGGGCCTTTATAACTATGGCTACACCTTC.

V usage is TRBV7-8 and J usage is TRBJ1-5; TRBD1 matches at 7 bases. Germline CDR1 reads SGHVS; CDR2 reads FQNEAQ. V was pared by 5 bases and J by 2 bases, with 6 bases of the junction left unmatched. The CDR3 runs to 15 residues. CDR3 residues: CASSATGNGNQPQHF. DNA for the CDR3: TGTGCCAGCAGCGCGACAGGGAATGGCAATCAGCCCCAGCATTTT.

The chain joins TRBV19 to TRBJ2-3, with D uncertain. This CDR3 contains 12 residues. V gave up 6 bases and J gave up 3 bases, with 7 bases separating them. Germline V gene lookup returns CDR1 LNHDA and CDR2 SQIVND (reference sequence). The CDR3 DNA is TGTGCCAGTAGAGGGTTGACAGATACGCAGTATTTT. This sequence encodes CASRGLTDTQYF.

The V call is TRBV5-1, the J call TRBJ1-2; TRBD1 might be the D (6 bases). Deletions cut 0 bases from V and 1 base from J, with 7 bases between. CDR1 SGHRS and CDR2 YFSETQ come from the germline V gene. The CDR3 loop spans 14 amino acids. The CDR3 protein is CASSLEGHNYGYTF. The CDR3 DNA is TGCGCCAGCAGCTTGGAGGGACATAACTATGGCTACACCTTC. Full variable domain (missing parts from reference TRBV5-1 and TRBJ1-2): KAGVTQTPRYLIKTRGQQVTLSCSPISGHRSVSWYQQTPGQGLQFLFEYFSETQRNKGNFPGRFSGRQFSNSRSEMNVSTLELGDSALYLCASSLEGHNYGYTFGSGTRLTVV.

The chain is built from TRBV6-5 and TRBJ2-5; 7 bases align to TRBD1. With the DNA end fitting TRBJ2-7 better, the J assignment may be wrong. CDR3 length equals 15 residues. Germline V CDR1 and CDR2: MNHEY, SVGAGI. The CDR3 DNA reads TGTGCCAGCAGACTCGGACAGGTAACGTCCTACGAGCAGTACTTC. This codes for CASRLGQVTSYEQYF.

The rearrangement links TRBV5-1 to TRBJ2-1, with TRBD2 identical over 13 bases. The CDR3 is 16 residues long. Losses at the gene ends were 1 base for V and 7 bases for J; bases not matched to a gene: 5. The V gene's germline CDR1 is SGHRS and CDR2 YFSETQ. The DNA of the CDR3 is TGCGCCAGCAGCTTGTCGGGGACTAGCGGGGTGAATGAGCAGTTCTTC. It encodes CASSLSGTSGVNEQFF.

Concerning this clone: Germline and junction disagree at one end, which may indicate a read error. The rearrangement uses TRBV7-7 and TRBJ2-2, with no clear D. CDR1 and CDR2 from the germline V gene are SSHAT and FNYEAQ (reference sequence). The CDR3 sequence is 14 residues long. The chain's CDR3 is CASSLFLNTGELFF. CDR3 sequence (DNA): TGTGCTAGCAGCTTATTCCTGAACACCGGGGAGCTGTTTTTT.